Below are 26 T cell receptor beta chains sequenced from a single sample in a study of cytomegalovirus exposure and HLA in healthy donors. Use of 60 Vbeta and 13 Jbeta primers characterized the PCR. Produced via immunoSEQ multiplex PCR; TCRdb's table is partial and in-frame only. The data hold about 150,000 clones, with around 80% observed a single time. Sequencing was performed on PBMCs. The receptors come from a woman younger than 45 in good health and CMV-seronegative.

Worth noting for this clone: Other DNA sequences of this sample code for an identical CDR3. The V and J genes are TRBV18 and TRBJ1-3; TRBD1 might be the D (6 bases). This CDR3 is built from 14 residues. Trimming shortened V by 3 bases and J by 0 bases, and 6 bases separated the two germline ends. Germline assignment: CDR1 KGHSH and CDR2 LQKENI. DNA of the CDR3: TGTGCCAGCTCACCGGGGGCCTCTGGAAACACCATATATTTT. Protein product: CASSPGASGNTIYF.

The chain employs TRBV5-1 and TRBJ2-5; TRBD2 matches 12 bases. This CDR3 has 16 residues. CDR1 is SGHRS and CDR2 is YFSETQ in the germline V gene. Trimming took 2 bases from V and 3 from J; bases not matched to a gene: 5. CDR3 protein: CASSLPGLAGEETQYF. DNA for the CDR3: TGCGCCAGCAGCTTACCGGGACTAGCGGGTGAAGAGACCCAGTACTTC. The full variable domain, completed using reference TRBV5-1 and TRBJ2-5, is KAGVTQTPRYLIKTRGQQVTLSCSPISGHRSVSWYQQTPGQGLQFLFEYFSETQRNKGNFPGRFSGRQFSNSRSEMNVSTLELGDSALYLCASSLPGLAGEETQYFGPGTRLLVL.

J is TRBJ2-1 and V is TRBV11-2; D is possibly TRBD2 (6 bases). Trimming stripped 1 base from V and 5 bases from J, with 12 bases between. Germline CDR1 and CDR2: SGHAT and FQNNGV. This CDR3 comprises 15 residues. The DNA of the CDR3 is TGTGCCAGCAGCTTAGTCTTCCCTAGCGACAATGAGCAGTTCTTC. Translated, it gives CASSLVFPSDNEQFF.

The V and J genes are TRBV15 and TRBJ2-1; 7 bases match TRBD1. Germline loops: CDR1 LNHNV, CDR2 YYDKDF (reference sequence). The CDR3 length is 17 residues. J lost 5 bases, V lost 1 base, and 11 bases had no gene match. CDR3 nucleotide sequence: TGTGCCACCAGCAGAGGAAACTCGGGACAGATAAACAATGAGCAGTTCTTC. It yields the protein CATSRGNSGQINNEQFF.

A few counts support this clone. The chain is built from TRBV6-5 and TRBJ2-7, with TRBD2 matching 7 bases. Germline V lookup: CDR1 MNHEY, CDR2 SVGAGI. Unmatched junction bases numbered 3, after V lost 4 bases and J lost 0 bases. This CDR3 is 14 amino acids long. The CDR3 DNA is TGTGCCAGCAGTTCGCTAGCGGCCTCCTACGAGCAGTACTTC. This sequence encodes CASSSLAASYEQYF.

The rearrangement links TRBV9 to TRBJ1-3, with D hard to call. Germline loops: CDR1 SGDLS, CDR2 YYNGEE. The V and J ends lost 0 bases and 4 bases respectively, with 5 bases between them. The CDR3 is 13 residues long. The CDR3 loop reads CASSVGEGNTIYF. The CDR3 DNA reads TGTGCCAGCAGCGTAGGGGAGGGAAACACCATATATTTT.

V usage is TRBV30 and J usage is TRBJ1-5; D might be TRBD1 (5 bases). This CDR3 is 13 amino acids long. Germline CDR1 reads GTSNPN; CDR2 reads SVGIG (reference sequence). V was pared by 2 bases and J by 0 bases, with 5 bases between. CDR3 DNA: TGTGCCTGGAGTACAGGTAGCAATCAGCCCCAGCATTTT. This encodes CAWSTGSNQPQHF.

The chain has TRBV6-1 and TRBJ2-1, with 9 bases fitting TRBD2. The CDR3 has 14 residues. Germline trimming cut 8 bases from V and 0 bases from J; bases unmatched to any gene: 2. CDR1 and CDR2 (germline): MNHNS, SASEGT. CDR3 sequence reads: CASQTSGSYNEQFF. For the CDR3, the DNA is TGTGCCAGCCAGACTAGCGGCTCCTACAATGAGCAGTTCTTC.

CDR3 protein: CASSVGTLEGYTF. In DNA form, the CDR3 reads TGTGCCAGCAGCGTAGGAACTCTTGAGGGCTACACCTTC. This chain uses TRBV9 with TRBJ1-2; the D is unclear. The germline V gene has CDR1 SGDLS and CDR2 YYNGEE. The CDR3 totals 13 residues. Trimming took 0 bases from V and 8 from J, leaving 11 bases between them. Full variable domain (remainder filled in from reference TRBV9 and TRBJ1-2): DSGVTQTPKHLITATGQRVTLRCSPRSGDLSVYWYQQSLDQGLQFLIQYYNGEERAKGNILERFSAQQFPDLHSELNLSSLELGDSALYFCASSVGTLEGYTFGSGTRLTVV.

The chain links TRBV4-1 to TRBJ2-1, with 12 bases fitting TRBD2. Germline CDR1 is MGHRA and CDR2 is YSYEKL. The CDR3 totals 18 residues. Losses at the gene ends were 3 bases for V and 7 bases for J; bases not matched to a gene: 13. For the CDR3, the DNA is TGCGCCAGCAGCCATCCAACTACTACTAGCGGGAGGCTGAATGAGCAGTTCTTC. This encodes CASSHPTTTSGRLNEQFF.

V is TRBV9 and J is TRBJ2-3; D is possibly TRBD2 (6 bases). Germline V gene data show CDR1 as SGDLS and CDR2 as YYNGEE. The CDR3 sequence is 16 residues long. V was trimmed by 0 bases and J by 2 bases, leaving 13 bases between them. CDR3 sequence (DNA): TGTGCCAGCAGCGTAGGTGGAGGGAGGCACACAGATACGCAGTATTTT. The encoded protein is CASSVGGGRHTDTQYF.

The chain combines TRBV2 with TRBJ2-5, with D maybe TRBD2 (5 bases). The J call may be faulty, since TRBJ2-7 better matches the DNA end. The CDR3 contains 14 residues. The germline gives CDR1 SNHLY, CDR2 FYNNEI. For the CDR3, the DNA is TGTGCCAGCAGTGTGAGAGGACTCAGCTCCGAGCAGTACTTC. Its translation is CASSVRGLSSEQYF.

This clone has more than one count but fewer than ten. The V and J genes are TRBV11-2 and TRBJ2-1; 10 nucleotides align to TRBD1. The V and J ends lost 2 bases and 3 bases, in that order; junction bases with no gene match: 4. The CDR3 contains 16 residues. The germline gives CDR1 SGHAT, CDR2 FQNNGV. The CDR3 loop reads CASSLMTGGYYNEQFF. The CDR3 coding sequence is TGTGCCAGCAGCTTAATGACAGGGGGCTACTACAATGAGCAGTTCTTC.

J is TRBJ1-1 and V is TRBV5-4; D unclear. The CDR3 runs 13 residues. The V end lost 0 bases, the J end lost 5 bases, and 8 bases lay between the germline ends. Germline V gene sequence: CDR1 SGHNT, CDR2 YYREEE (reference sequence). CDR3 in DNA: TGTGCCAGCAGCTTGGCCGTTAGTACTGAAGCTTTCTTT. Its protein product is CASSLAVSTEAFF.

The chain uses TRBV10-3 and TRBJ2-5; maybe TRBD2 (7 bases). The germline V gene has CDR1 ENHRY and CDR2 SYGVKD. The V and J ends lost 4 bases and 5 bases respectively, with 14 bases between them. The CDR3 spans 14 residues. The CDR3 sequence: CAISAGGQAETQYF. In nucleotides, the CDR3 is TGTGCCATCAGTGCGGGGGGACAAGCTGAGACCCAGTACTTC.

The chain has TRBV2 and TRBJ1-5; 7 nucleotides match TRBD1. Germline V lookup: CDR1 SNHLY, CDR2 FYNNEI. This CDR3 is built from 15 residues. J gave up 5 bases and V 6 bases, and 10 bases lay outside the gene matches. The CDR3 reads CASSRDSQLYQPQHF. In nucleotides, the CDR3 is TGTGCCAGCAGCCGGGACAGCCAACTTTATCAGCCCCAGCATTTT.

This CDR3 reads CASSHSGEQYF. In DNA form, the CDR3 reads TGTGCCAGTAGCCATTCGGGCGAGCAGTACTTC. This chain connects TRBV19 to TRBJ2-7; D not resolved. V shed 6 bases and J shed 6 bases, with 9 bases lying between them. The germline V gene has CDR1 LNHDA and CDR2 SQIVND (reference sequence). There are 11 residues in the CDR3.

The chain is built from TRBV2 and TRBJ2-5; D is possibly TRBD1 (6 bases). V was clipped by 3 bases and J by 5 bases, with 16 bases between them. The V gene's germline CDR1 is SNHLY and CDR2 FYNNEI. The CDR3 sequence is 15 residues long. CDR3 protein: CASSDTGIGQETQYF. CDR3 DNA sequence: TGTGCCAGCAGTGATACAGGGATCGGTCAGGAGACCCAGTACTTC.

The rearrangement joins TRBV28 to TRBJ1-2; weak D call: TRBD1 (5 bases). V lost 4 bases to trimming and J lost 4 bases, with 16 bases between them. The CDR3 totals 15 residues. Germline CDR1 MDHEN, CDR2 SYDVKM. The CDR3 loop is CASSSPANGAYGYTF. CDR3 in DNA: TGTGCCAGCAGTTCACCGGCTAATGGGGCCTATGGCTACACCTTC.

V and J are TRBV7-9 and TRBJ2-7; D is unresolved. CDR1 and CDR2 from the germline V gene are SEHNR and FQNEAQ (reference sequence). The V end lost 2 bases, the J end lost 6 bases, and 8 bases lay between the germline ends. There are 12 residues in the CDR3. The CDR3 sequence: CASSLRPGEQYF. Written as DNA, the CDR3 is TGTGCCAGCAGCTTACGTCCAGGCGAGCAGTACTTC.

The rearrangement links TRBV9 to TRBJ2-5; 10 bases map to TRBD1. Germline assignment: CDR1 SGDLS and CDR2 YYNGEE. The V gene end was trimmed by 4 bases and the J gene end by 4 bases; junction bases not matched to a gene: 22. The CDR3 totals 20 residues. The CDR3 sequence: CASSPRRSGTGVGVAETQYF. The CDR3, as DNA: TGTGCCAGCAGCCCTCGAAGGTCGGGGACAGGGGTCGGGGTAGCAGAGACCCAGTACTTC. The full variable domain, with the rest looked up from reference TRBV9 and TRBJ2-5, is DSGVTQTPKHLITATGQRVTLRCSPRSGDLSVYWYQQSLDQGLQFLIQYYNGEERAKGNILERFSAQQFPDLHSELNLSSLELGDSALYFCASSPRRSGTGVGVAETQYFGPGTRLLVL.

This clone showed up just a few times. This chain connects TRBV6-5 to TRBJ1-1, with TRBD1 identical over 11 bases. After removal of 6 bases from V and 4 bases from J, the junction contained 1 base not matched to a gene. Germline CDR1 reads MNHEY; CDR2 reads SVGAGI. The CDR3 loop spans 13 amino acids. This chain's CDR3 is CASSGTGGTEAFF. The CDR3 DNA sequence: TGTGCCAGCAGCGGGACAGGGGGCACTGAAGCTTTCTTT.

The V gene is TRBV7-2, the J gene TRBJ1-2, with 7 bases fitting TRBD1. V lost 3 bases, J lost 0 bases, and 1 base stayed unmatched. The CDR3 extends over 14 amino acids. Per the germline V gene, CDR1 is SGHTA and CDR2 is FQGNSA. The CDR3 sequence is CASSLTGTNYGYTF. CDR3 nucleotide sequence: TGTGCCAGCAGCTTGACAGGGACTAACTATGGCTACACCTTC. The full variable domain, in which reference TRBV7-2 and TRBJ1-2 provide the parts outside the CDR3, is GAGVSQSPSNKVTEKGKDVELRCDPISGHTALYWYRQSLGQGLEFLIYFQGNSAPDKSGLPSDRFSAERTGGSVSTLTIQRTQQEDSAVYLCASSLTGTNYGYTFGSGTRLTVV.

This sequence joins TRBV11-3 and TRBJ2-7, with D possibly matching TRBD2 (6 bases). Germline V gives CDR1 SGHNT, CDR2 YENEEA. V lost 5 bases, J lost 2 bases, and 13 bases lay in between. The CDR3 runs 14 residues. CDR3 sequence (DNA): TGTGCCAGCAGCCGCCGTTCGGGGGCCTACGAGCAGTACTTC. Its translation is CASSRRSGAYEQYF.

V usage is TRBV6-6 and J usage is TRBJ2-3, with 9 bases fitting TRBD2. CDR1 and CDR2 from the germline V gene are MNHNY and SVGAGI (reference sequence). The V and J ends lost 5 bases and 0 bases, in that order; junction bases with no gene match: 0. The CDR3 runs to 14 residues. In nucleotides, the CDR3 is TGTGCCAGCAGTACTAGCGGGAGCACAGATACGCAGTATTTT. It translates to CASSTSGSTDTQYF.

This clone was picked up a small number of times. V usage is TRBV30 and J usage is TRBJ1-1; D is uncertain. With 3 bases removed from V and 4 bases from J, the gap between germline ends came to 15 bases. CDR3 size: 14 residues. Germline-derived CDR1 and CDR2 are GTSNPN and SVGIG (reference sequence). CDR3 amino acids: CAWRTWLIGTEAFF. In DNA, the CDR3 is TGTGCCTGGAGAACATGGCTTATTGGCACTGAAGCTTTCTTT. Based on the CDR3 plus reference TRBV30 and TRBJ1-1, the full variable domain is SQTIHQWPATLVQPVGSPLSLECTVEGTSNPNLYWYRQAAGRGLQLLFYSVGIGQISSEVPQNLSASRPQDRQFILSSKKLLLSDSGFYLCAWRTWLIGTEAFFGQGTRLTVV.